The TCR beta chain described here comes from a study of cytomegalovirus exposure and HLA in healthy donors. Findings of the study overall: A later analysis by the authors found several of the most significant clusters apparently linked to common viral pathogens. The investigators catalogued 150 to 200 TCR beta chains as cytomegalovirus-associated.

The PCR had 60 Vbeta and 13 Jbeta primers. Profiled with immunoSEQ multiplex PCR; TCRdb holds only in-frame clones, not every one. The table lists about 100,000 clones, 80% to 90% of them singletons, with roughly 1.2% in the top ten. The germline V gene has CDR1 SGHTA and CDR2 FQGNSA. This CDR3 spans 14 amino acids. V was clipped by 5 bases and J by 5 bases, with 14 bases between them. Donors in the study were healthy people who gave bone marrow. Regarding this clone: Its cognate antigen is unknown.

This sequence joins TRBV7-2 and TRBJ2-3; weak D call: TRBD2 (5 bases). The TCR originated in a young woman in good health and CMV-seronegative. The sequencing sample was made of PBMCs. CDR3 bases: TGTGCCAGCAGCCCCCAACCCCGGGGAGATACGCAGTATTTT. The encoded protein is CASSPQPRGDTQYF. Using reference TRBV7-2 and TRBJ2-3 for the parts outside the CDR3, the full variable domain is GAGVSQSPSNKVTEKGKDVELRCDPISGHTALYWYRQSLGQGLEFLIYFQGNSAPDKSGLPSDRFSAERTGGSVSTLTIQRTQQEDSAVYLCASSPQPRGDTQYFGPGTRLTVL.